Listed here is a single T cell receptor (beta chain). Antigen specificity is unknown. 60 Vbeta and 13 Jbeta primers were used in PCR. This table comes from immunoSEQ multiplex PCR, and its TCRdb copy is limited to in-frame clones, with some not included. The sample has roughly 180,000 clones, about 77% seen once. The data were taken from a study of cytomegalovirus exposure and HLA in healthy donors. Findings of the study overall: Cytomegalovirus association was listed for about 170 TCR beta chains.

Input material: PBMCs. This TCR was sampled from a man aged 25-40 years in good health and CMV-seronegative.

CDR3 bases: TGTGCCAGCAGCGCAGGACTAGCAGAGAGAGATACGCAGTATTTT. Its translation is CASSAGLAERDTQYF. V gene TRBV9 combines with J gene TRBJ2-3; 8 bases fit TRBD2. Germline V CDR1 and CDR2: SGDLS, YYNGEE. J gave up 5 bases and V 3 bases, and 8 bases lay outside the gene matches. CDR3 length: 15 amino acids.